The next 26 T cell receptor beta chains were all read from a single sample in a study of blood T cell repertoires in COVID-19. Here immunoSEQ multiplex PCR was the method, and the copy in TCRdb shows in-frame clones only, minus some. The sample holds 250,000 or so clones, about four fifths seen once. Material: peripheral blood. These receptors were taken from a man aged 50-60 years with acute or convalescent COVID-19.

V usage is TRBV7-9 and J usage is TRBJ1-2; D unresolved. This CDR3 is built from 12 residues. V was trimmed by 1 base and J by 7 bases, leaving 7 bases between them. Germline V gives CDR1 SEHNR, CDR2 FQNEAQ (reference sequence). Here the CDR3 reads CASSLGLGGYTF. The CDR3, as DNA: TGTGCCAGCAGCTTAGGGCTAGGTGGCTACACCTTC.

The chain is built from TRBV6-5 and TRBJ1-4, with D possibly TRBD1 on 5 matching bases. CDR1 is MNHEY and CDR2 is SVGAGI in the germline V gene. V was cut by 4 bases and J by 5 bases, with 11 bases left in between. The CDR3 contains 14 residues. The CDR3, as DNA: TGTGCCAGCAGTTCTCCAGGGTCGAATGAAAAACTGTTTTTT. This encodes CASSSPGSNEKLFF.

The chain joins TRBV10-1 to TRBJ1-4; D remains ambiguous. The CDR3 is made up of 13 amino acids. Germline V gene lookup returns CDR1 WNHNN and CDR2 SYGVQD (reference sequence). V gave up 3 bases and J gave up 5 bases, with 7 bases separating them. CDR3 coding DNA: TGCGCCAGCAGTGACGGGTGGAATGAAAAACTGTTTTTT. Its protein is CASSDGWNEKLFF.

The V gene is TRBV5-1, the J gene TRBJ2-7; TRBD2 matches at 12 bases. Trimming cost V 4 bases and J 2 bases; bases outside gene matches: 7. Germline assignment: CDR1 SGHRS and CDR2 YFSETQ. The CDR3 sequence is 16 residues long. The CDR3 DNA sequence: TGCGCCAGCAGCCCCACCGGGACTAGCGGGCCCTACGAGCAGTACTTC. This encodes CASSPTGTSGPYEQYF.

V usage is TRBV4-1 and J usage is TRBJ1-2; 8 bases align to TRBD1. Trimming at V came to 0 bases and at J to 5 bases, leaving 17 bases not matched to a gene. The germline CDR1 and CDR2 sequences are MGHRA and YSYEKL. The CDR3 covers 19 residues. The CDR3 DNA follows: TGCGCCAGCAGCCAAGATGTAGCTCCTTACAGGGGGTTAGGATATGGCTACACCTTC. Translating it yields CASSQDVAPYRGLGYGYTF.

The rearrangement uses TRBV27 and TRBJ2-7, with 7 bases identical to TRBD1. CDR1 is MNHEY, CDR2 SMNVEV, per germline (reference sequence). This CDR3 spans 15 amino acids. The trim removed 2 bases at V and 0 bases at J, leaving 4 bases unmatched. This CDR3 is CASSLTWDSSYEQYF. The CDR3 DNA reads as TGTGCCAGCAGTTTAACTTGGGACAGCTCCTACGAGCAGTACTTC.

The J gene is TRBJ2-1, the V gene TRBV24-1; 9 bases are a match to TRBD2. V shed 5 bases and J 6 bases; nucleotides not matched to a gene: 13. CDR1 is KGHDR and CDR2 is SFDVKD in the germline V gene. CDR3 length: 17 residues. The CDR3 nucleotides read TGTGCCACCAGTGGGACATCGGGACTAGCATTTGGCAATGAGCAGTTCTTC. It encodes CATSGTSGLAFGNEQFF.

The V call is TRBV13, the J call TRBJ2-3; TRBD2 matches 10 bases. Unmatched junction bases numbered 5, after V lost 0 bases and J lost 5 bases. The CDR3 loop spans 16 amino acids. The germline CDR1 and CDR2 sequences are PRHDT and FYEKMQ (reference sequence). The DNA of the CDR3 is TGTGCCAGCAGCTTAGGCCAGGGGACTAGCGTAGATACGCAGTATTTT. It translates to CASSLGQGTSVDTQYF.

This rearrangement joins TRBV2 to TRBJ2-7, with D hard to call. Germline CDR1 and CDR2: SNHLY and FYNNEI. The CDR3 is made up of 14 amino acids. Trimming left V 3 bases short and J 3 bases short, with 12 bases between. As DNA, the CDR3 is TGTGCCAGCAGTGATGGGTATGGCGGCTACGAGCAGTACTTC. It translates to CASSDGYGGYEQYF.

This clone was seen only once. The chain has TRBV5-8 and TRBJ1-2; D is uncertain. This CDR3 is 13 amino acids long. V was pared by 4 bases and J by 5 bases, with 12 bases between. Germline CDR1 is SGHTS and CDR2 is YDEGEE. The chain's CDR3 is CASSPGRDYGYTF. The DNA for the CDR3 is TGTGCCAGCAGCCCGGGGAGGGATTATGGCTACACCTTC.

The V and J genes are TRBV6-5 and TRBJ1-1; 7 positions match TRBD1. J lost 2 bases, V lost 4 bases, and 7 bases had no gene match. The CDR3 is 15 residues long. The germline V gene encodes CDR1 MNHEY and CDR2 SVGAGI. CDR3 in DNA: TGTGCCAGCAGTTTGATAGGGGGCCGTAACACTGAAGCTTTCTTT. This codes for CASSLIGGRNTEAFF.

This chain connects TRBV18 to TRBJ1-2; 9 bases map to TRBD1. The CDR3 spans 17 residues. J lost 5 bases, V lost 0 bases, and 10 bases had no gene match. Looked up from germline, CDR1 is KGHSH and CDR2 is LQKENI. The CDR3 DNA is TGTGCCAGCTCACCACCTGGGGGGACAGGGAGAAATTATGGCTACACCTTC. It yields the protein CASSPPGGTGRNYGYTF.

The chain recombines TRBV5-1 with TRBJ2-1; 9 positions agree with TRBD1. The CDR3 length is 15 residues. Germline V gene lookup returns CDR1 SGHRS and CDR2 YFSETQ. Trimming at V came to 0 bases and at J to 3 bases, leaving 1 base not matched to a gene. The CDR3 nucleotides are TGCGCCAGCAGCTTGGCGGGACAGGGCTACAATGAGCAGTTCTTC. Amino acid sequence: CASSLAGQGYNEQFF.

The rearrangement joins TRBV30 to TRBJ1-1, with 11 bases lining up with TRBD1. The CDR3 consists of 15 residues. J gave up 4 bases and V 4 bases, and 8 bases lay outside the gene matches. Germline CDR1 reads GTSNPN; CDR2 reads SVGIG (reference sequence). CDR3 region: CAWNRAGTGGTEAFF. The CDR3 DNA sequence: TGTGCCTGGAACCGAGCCGGGACAGGGGGCACTGAAGCTTTCTTT.

The chain carries TRBV28 and TRBJ1-5; 9 nucleotides line up with TRBD1. Germline CDR1 is MDHEN and CDR2 is SYDVKM. The CDR3 sequence is 15 residues long. With 5 bases clipped from V and 2 bases from J, the junction kept 4 bases outside the gene matches. The CDR3 loop is CASSGTGIGNQPQHF. CDR3 bases: TGTGCCAGCAGTGGGACAGGGATTGGCAATCAGCCCCAGCATTTT.

The chain couples TRBV5-4 to TRBJ2-7; 7 bases are a match to TRBD1. The CDR3 contains 17 residues. The ends lost 1 base at V and 2 bases at J; junction bases unmatched: 12. Germline CDR1 is SGHNT and CDR2 is YYREEE (reference sequence). The CDR3 DNA sequence: TGTGCCAGCAGCTTGCCCCCCCCCGGGACAGCGGCCTACGAGCAGTACTTC. Translating gives CASSLPPPGTAAYEQYF.

The chain recombines TRBV5-1 with TRBJ1-6, with D perhaps TRBD1 (5 bases). Germline V gene lookup returns CDR1 SGHRS and CDR2 YFSETQ. The CDR3 runs to 14 residues. Trimming took off 1 base at V and 7 bases at J, with 9 bases between the two ends. DNA of the CDR3: TGCGCCAGCAGCTTGTGGGGGGGGAATTCACCCCTCCACTTT. This encodes CASSLWGGNSPLHF.

The chain combines TRBV29-1 with TRBJ1-1; D remains ambiguous. This CDR3 region has 12 residues. CDR1 is SQVTM and CDR2 is ANQGSEA in the germline V gene. Trimming removed 1 base at V and 6 bases at J, with 9 bases between. CDR3 loop: CSVEGRRAEAFF. The CDR3 region has the DNA TGCAGCGTTGAAGGTCGGCGGGCTGAAGCTTTCTTT.

This clone was counted between two and nine times. The V call is TRBV7-3, the J call TRBJ1-3, with D maybe TRBD1 (5 bases). CDR1 and CDR2 from the germline V gene are SGHTA and FQGTGA. The germline V and J ends were trimmed by 2 bases and 0 bases, with 8 bases remaining between them. The CDR3 loop spans 15 amino acids. The CDR3 bases are TGTGCCAGCAGCTTATGGGGGGGCTCTGGAAACACCATATATTTT. Its protein product is CASSLWGGSGNTIYF.

The chain employs TRBV30 and TRBJ2-5; 11 bases match TRBD2. The CDR3 extends over 14 amino acids. CDR1 and CDR2 (germline): GTSNPN, SVGIG (reference sequence). The junction had 9 bases not matched to a gene; V was cut back by 7 bases and J by 5 bases. This CDR3 reads CAFSSGGSRETQYF. Here the CDR3 DNA reads TGTGCCTTCTCTAGCGGGGGGAGTCGGGAGACCCAGTACTTC. Complete variable domain (other parts from reference TRBV30 and TRBJ2-5): SQTIHQWPATLVQPVGSPLSLECTVEGTSNPNLYWYRQAAGRGLQLLFYSVGIGQISSEVPQNLSASRPQDRQFILSSKKLLLSDSGFYLCAFSSGGSRETQYFGPGTRLLVL.

Comments on this clone: At one boundary the junction diverges from the germline segment, which might be a read error. The chain recombines TRBV3-1 (or the pseudogene TRBV3-2) with TRBJ2-5; 8 positions agree with TRBD1. Germline values: CDR1 LGHDT, CDR2 YNNKEL (reference sequence). The CDR3 length is 12 residues. CDR3 protein: CASSQTGATRDF. CDR3 nucleotide sequence: TGTGCCAGCAGCCAGACAGGGGCTACTCGAGACTTC.

The rearrangement links TRBV7-9 to TRBJ2-2; a possible D gene is TRBD1 (5 bases). This CDR3 has 14 residues. Germline CDR1 is SEHNR and CDR2 is FQNEAQ (reference sequence). Trimming removed 4 bases from V and 4 bases from J, with 10 bases in between. In DNA form, the CDR3 reads TGTGCCAGCAGCTCCACCGACAGCACCGGGGAGCTGTTTTTT. This gives the protein CASSSTDSTGELFF. Full variable domain (outside the CDR3, taken from reference TRBV7-9 and TRBJ2-2): DTGVSQNPRHKITKRGQNVTFRCDPISEHNRLYWYRQTLGQGPEFLTYFQNEAQLEKSRLLSDRFSAERPKGSFSTLEIQRTEQGDSAMYLCASSSTDSTGELFFGEGSRLTVL.

The rearrangement links TRBV20-1 to TRBJ1-1, with D unresolved. Germline CDR1 reads DFQATT; CDR2 reads SNEGSKA (reference sequence). V lost 3 bases, J lost 5 bases, and 7 bases lay in between. The CDR3 loop spans 11 amino acids. CDR3 coding DNA: TGCAGTGCTAGCGTGGCTACTGAAGCTTTCTTT. The encoded protein is CSASVATEAFF.

This sequence joins TRBV9 and TRBJ1-5; D possibly corresponds to TRBD1 (6 bases). V lost 0 bases and J 6 bases, leaving 10 bases between the germline ends. The CDR3 extends over 14 amino acids. The germline V gene encodes CDR1 SGDLS and CDR2 YYNGEE. The CDR3 nucleotides are TGTGCCAGCAGCGTAGGAACAGGGCGTCAGCCCCAGCATTTT. This encodes CASSVGTGRQPQHF. Combining the CDR3 with reference TRBV9 and TRBJ1-5 gives the whole variable domain DSGVTQTPKHLITATGQRVTLRCSPRSGDLSVYWYQQSLDQGLQFLIQYYNGEERAKGNILERFSAQQFPDLHSELNLSSLELGDSALYFCASSVGTGRQPQHFGDGTRLSIL.

The CDR3 sequence: CASSGLPNYGYTF. CDR3 bases: TGTGCCAGCAGCGGACTCCCGAACTATGGCTACACCTTC. V and J are TRBV12-3 or TRBV12-4 and TRBJ1-2; unclear D gene. The V and J ends lost 6 bases and 2 bases respectively, with 10 bases between them. The CDR3 runs to 13 residues.

The rearrangement joins TRBV29-1 to TRBJ1-2, with TRBD1 matching over 7 bases. Per germline, CDR1 SQVTM and CDR2 ANQGSEA. The CDR3 sequence is 12 residues long. V was clipped by 6 bases and J by 2 bases; unmatched bases: 3. Here the CDR3 DNA reads TGCAGCGTAAACAGGGGCAACTATGGCTACACCTTC. Amino acids: CSVNRGNYGYTF.